Listed below are T cell receptor beta chains from one sample, sequenced in a study of cytomegalovirus exposure and HLA in healthy donors. Using immunoSEQ multiplex PCR, the repertoire was profiled, and TCRdb retains in-frame clones only, with some absent. The sample shows approximately 230,000 clones, about 90% of them seen only once. Material: PBMCs. These receptors originate from a young man in good health and CMV-seropositive. CDR3s include the opening cysteine and the closing phenylalanine or tryptophan. The D gene is left open where the match is weak. Expanded clones are given a class, and other clones once, few, many or no size at all.

j_gene,abundance,v_gene,d_gene,CDR3nt,CDR3aa
TRBJ2-2,NA,TRBV7-2,TRBD1,TGTGCCAGCCGCGACAGGGGCAACACCGGGGAGCTGTTTTTT,CASRDRGNTGELFF
TRBJ2-5,NA,TRBV11-2,TRBD2,TGTGCCAGCAGCTTGACTAGCGGGACGGAGACCCAGTACTTC,CASSLTSGTETQYF
TRBJ1-2,NA,TRBV27,NA,TGTGCCAGCAGTTTACGGGATCGCGGACCCTACACCTTC,CASSLRDRGPYTF
TRBJ1-1,NA,TRBV19,NA,TGTGCCAGTAGTATCCCTGACAGGCCGAACACTGAAGCTTTCTTT,CASSIPDRPNTEAFF
TRBJ1-1,NA,TRBV19,NA,TGTGCCAGTAGATCCAACAGGGAATTGACTGAAGCTTTCTTT,CASRSNRELTEAFF
TRBJ1-1,NA,TRBV7-6,NA,TGTGCCAGCTCGGCCGGGAACACTGAAGCTTTCTTT,CASSAGNTEAFF
TRBJ1-1,NA,TRBV5-1,TRBD1,TGCGCCAGCAGCTCGGGGACAGGCGTTTACACTGAAGCTTTCTTT,CASSSGTGVYTEAFF
TRBJ1-1,NA,TRBV18,NA,TGTGCCAGCTCACCACTCGGGCCCCGGGAATATTCTACGGGCACTGAAGCTTTCTTT,CASSPLGPREYSTGTEAFF
TRBJ2-3,once,TRBV11-3,TRBD2,TGTGCCAGCAGCTTAGATCCCCTTAGCGGGAGGGCCTTAGATACGCAGTATTTT,CASSLDPLSGRALDTQYF
TRBJ2-5,NA,TRBV10-3,TRBD2,TGTGCCATCAGCTCCCCCTCCGGGGGGGAGACCCAGTACTTC,CAISSPSGGETQYF
TRBJ2-2,NA,TRBV15,TRBD2,TGTGCCACCAGCAGAGATCGACTAGCGGGAGGGCCCCTGTTTTTT,CATSRDRLAGGPLFF
TRBJ1-1,NA,TRBV2,TRBD1,TGTGCCAGCAGTTGGACAGGGGGCGAGAACACTGAAGCTTTCTTT,CASSWTGGENTEAFF
TRBJ2-7,NA,TRBV7-6,NA,TGTGCCAGCAGCACGAGCGACTACTCCTACGAGCAGTACTTC,CASSTSDYSYEQYF
TRBJ2-5,NA,TRBV4-1,NA,TGCGCCAGCAGCCTAACCCCGGGATCCCAAGAGACCCAGTACTTC,CASSLTPGSQETQYF
TRBJ1-1,NA,TRBV5-1,NA,TGCGCCAGCAGCTTGTGGAACGAGAACACTGAAGCTTTCTTT,CASSLWNENTEAFF
TRBJ2-7,NA,TRBV10-3,TRBD1,TGTGCCACCTCGTCCCGGGACAGGGACGAGCAGTACTTC,CATSSRDRDEQYF
TRBJ2-1,NA,TRBV6-6,TRBD2,TGTGCCAGCAGGACTTGGGGCGGGAGGCCCTACAATGAGCAGTTCTTC,CASRTWGGRPYNEQFF
TRBJ2-1,NA,TRBV18,TRBD2,TGTGCCAGCTCACCGTCCGGGACTAGCGGTAGTAAACTTAATGAGCAGTTCTTC,CASSPSGTSGSKLNEQFF
TRBJ2-1,NA,TRBV5-1,TRBD1,TGCGCCAGCAGCTTCGGACAGGGCCCCTACAATGAGCAGTTCTTC,CASSFGQGPYNEQFF
TRBJ2-1,NA,TRBV7-7,TRBD2,TGTGCCAGCAGCCCCACTAGCGGTGTTACCTACAATGAGCAGTTCTTC,CASSPTSGVTYNEQFF
TRBJ2-5,NA,TRBV9,TRBD1,TGTGCCAGCAGCGTAGCGACAGGGGGCCGTGAGACCCAGTACTTC,CASSVATGGRETQYF
TRBJ2-7,NA,TRBV11-2,TRBD2,TGTGCCAGCAGCGTCCGGGACGTCAGGACTAGCGGCCCCTACGAGCAGTACTTC,CASSVRDVRTSGPYEQYF
TRBJ2-1,NA,TRBV7-6,TRBD2,TGTGCCAGCAGCTTAGCTGGACTAGCGGGACAGCAGTTCTTC,CASSLAGLAGQQFF
TRBJ2-2,NA,TRBV5-4,NA,TGTGCCAGCAGCTTGGAACTAACCATAAACACCGGGGAGCTGTTTTTT,CASSLELTINTGELFF
TRBJ1-4,NA,TRBV5-1,NA,TGCGCCAGCAGCTTGGGCACAGGGAGGAATGAAAAACTGTTTTTT,CASSLGTGRNEKLFF
TRBJ1-4,NA,TRBV9,NA,TGTGCCAGCAGCGTAGGTCTCCAGGGGACAACTAATGAAAAACTGTTTTTT,CASSVGLQGTTNEKLFF
TRBJ1-5,NA,TRBV28,NA,TGTGCCACCGCGATAATCAATCAGCCCCAGCATTTT,CATAIINQPQHF
TRBJ1-5,NA,TRBV19,NA,TGTGCCAGTAGTATAGATCCCCACCAGCCCCAGCATTTT,CASSIDPHQPQHF
TRBJ1-3,NA,TRBV6-5,NA,TGTGCCAGCAGTTCCCCGGGGTGGGGAAACACCATATATTTT,CASSSPGWGNTIYF